These T cell receptor beta chains were read from a single sample in a study of T cell responses to AZD1222 COVID-19 vaccine. The table came from immunoSEQ multiplex PCR; TCRdb's copy has only in-frame clones and leaves some out. The table includes 80,000 or so clones, 70% to 90% detected once. The sample here was peripheral blood, taken on day 0 of AZD1222 vaccination. These receptors all come from an adult in good health. The CDR3 runs from the conserved cysteine through the conserved F or W. A D gene is named only where the DNA matches it firmly. A clone size is listed for some rows: how often the clone was seen (once, few, many), or a class if it is expanded.

clone_size j_call d_call v_call cdr3_nt cdr3_aa
- TRBJ2-7 - TRBV28 TGTGCCAGCACCCTGGCCGGGTACGAGCAGTACTTC CASTLAGYEQYF
- TRBJ2-7 TRBD2 TRBV4-2 TGTGCCAGCAGCCCCGGACTAGCGGGAGTGTACTACGAGCAGTACTTC CASSPGLAGVYYEQYF
once TRBJ1-1 - TRBV6-6 TGTGCCAGCAGTTACGCGCGACAGAGGAAGAACACTGAAGCTTTCTTT CASSYARQRKNTEAFF
- TRBJ1-1 - TRBV2 TGTGCCAGCAAGTTCGTAAACACTGAAGCTTTCTTT CASKFVNTEAFF
few TRBJ1-6 TRBD1 TRBV7-9 TGTGCCAGCAGCGCCGGACAGGCCTACTATAATTCACCCCTCCACTTT CASSAGQAYYNSPLHF
- TRBJ2-1 - TRBV24-1 TGTGCCACCCAGTCCGACTACAATGAGCAGTTCTTC CATQSDYNEQFF
- TRBJ2-7 TRBD2 TRBV6-5 TGTGCCAGCAGTTCACTAGCGGGAGGCACCTCCTACGAGCAGTACTTC CASSSLAGGTSYEQYF
once TRBJ2-1 TRBD2 TRBV4-2 TGTGCCAGCAGCCAAGGCTTGCGGGAGACGGGCTACAATGAGCAGTTCTTC CASSQGLRETGYNEQFF
- TRBJ2-1 - TRBV27 TGTGCCAGCAGTCCCACCGCTACCGATGAGCAGTTCTTC CASSPTATDEQFF
once TRBJ2-7 - TRBV27 TGTGCCAGCAGCCTAATCACGGGTCCCACCTACGAGCAGTACTTC CASSLITGPTYEQYF
- TRBJ2-1 TRBD2 TRBV5-4 TGTGCCAGCAGCTTCGCCGCCCTAGCGGGAATAGGATCCTACAATGAGCAGTTCTTC CASSFAALAGIGSYNEQFF
- TRBJ1-1 - TRBV7-3 TGTGCCAGCAGCACCTTTGGGGGGGCTGAAGCTTTCTTT CASSTFGGAEAFF
- TRBJ2-7 TRBD1 TRBV6-5 TGTGCCAGCAGTCCCCCTCGGGACAGCAACGAGCAGTACTTC CASSPPRDSNEQYF
once TRBJ2-7 TRBD2 TRBV30 TGTGCCTGGACGGGGCTAGCGGTAAAGAGCGAGCAGTACTTC CAWTGLAVKSEQYF
once TRBJ2-2 - TRBV6-5 TGTGCCAGCAGTTACTCGGTCCGGAACACCGGGGAGCTGTTTTTT CASSYSVRNTGELFF
few TRBJ2-1 - TRBV7-6 TGTGCCAGCAGCTCTCTGGATGAGCAGTTCTTC CASSSLDEQFF
- TRBJ2-1 TRBD2 TRBV27 TGTGCCAGCCTCGGACTAGCGGGAGACAATGCCTACAATGAGCAGTTCTTC CASLGLAGDNAYNEQFF
- TRBJ1-2 - TRBV3-1/TRBV3-2 TGTGCCAGCAGCCTCACCCCGGCCAGGGGCTATGGCTACACCTTC CASSLTPARGYGYTF
- TRBJ1-4 TRBD1 TRBV2 TGTGCCAGCAGTCTACAGGGGGTTAATGAAAAACTGTTTTTT CASSLQGVNEKLFF
once TRBJ1-1 - TRBV6-5 TGTGCCAGCAGTTACTCGACACGAACTTTCTTT CASSYSTRTFF
few TRBJ1-3 - TRBV3-1/TRBV3-2 TGTGCCAGCAGCTCCGCCGCCTCTGGGGGAAACACCATATATTTT CASSSAASGGNTIYF
- TRBJ2-1 - TRBV6-5 TGTGCCAGCAGTAGGGACTCCAATGAGCAGTTCTTC CASSRDSNEQFF
- TRBJ1-2 - TRBV28 TGTGCCAGCGAGGGGGGAAACTATGGCTACACCTTC CASEGGNYGYTF
- TRBJ2-5 - TRBV7-8 TGTGCCAGCAGCCGTTCCTCAGGGAGAGAGACCCAGTACTTC CASSRSSGRETQYF
- TRBJ1-4 - TRBV5-1 TGCGCCAGCAGCTTGGGGCCCTTCGGTCTTAATGAAAAACTGTTTTTT CASSLGPFGLNEKLFF
- TRBJ2-5 - TRBV5-6 TGTGCCAGCAGCTTGGTCGCGGTACGGGAGACCCAGTACTTC CASSLVAVRETQYF
once TRBJ1-4 - TRBV24-1 TGTGCCAAGACAGAACGCATTAGAATTAATGAAAAACTGTTTTTT CAKTERIRINEKLFF
once TRBJ2-7 TRBD1 TRBV5-6 TGTGCCAGCAGCTTGGAGCCGAGGGGGCAGCAGTACTTC CASSLEPRGQQYF
- TRBJ2-6 - TRBV7-2 TGTGCCAGCAGCTCAATAGGGTTCGGGTCTGGGGCCAACGTCCTGACTTTC CASSSIGFGSGANVLTF
- TRBJ1-6 - TRBV7-6 TGTGCCAGCAGCTTAGTGGTCGGGGGAGGAGAATCACCCCTCCACTTT CASSLVVGGGESPLHF
- TRBJ1-2 - TRBV27 TGTGCCAGCACCGAAAAGACAGGAGCTATGGCTTACACCTTC CASTEKTGAMAYTF
- TRBJ1-1 - TRBV7-9 TGTGCCAGCAGCTTACAGGATGGCACTGAAGCTTTCTTT CASSLQDGTEAFF
- TRBJ2-7 TRBD1 TRBV11-1 TGTGCCAGCAGCCTAAGAACCGGGACAGGAGTCGAGCAGTACTTC CASSLRTGTGVEQYF
- TRBJ2-7 - TRBV6-2/TRBV6-3 TGTGCCAGCAGTTACCTACAGGTAAACGAGCAGTACTTC CASSYLQVNEQYF
- TRBJ2-2 - TRBV7-9 TGTGCCAGCAGCTTCGGGACCCAAAGGGACACCGGGGAGCTGTTTTTT CASSFGTQRDTGELFF
- TRBJ1-2 - TRBV11-2 TGTGCCAGCAGCTTACGGGGTCTTGATGGCTACACCTTC CASSLRGLDGYTF
- TRBJ1-1 - TRBV28 TGTGCCAGCAGCCTCGCGTTGGAGAGGCCTTTCTTT CASSLALERPFF
- TRBJ2-3 TRBD2 TRBV19 TGTGCCAGTAGTCCCCTGGGCGGGGGGGCCAAGAAGTATTTT CASSPLGGGAKKYF
- TRBJ2-7 - TRBV5-1 TGCGCCAGCAGCTTGAGGTTTCGGGAGAGCGAGCAGTACTTC CASSLRFRESEQYF
- TRBJ1-2 - TRBV21-1 TGTGCCAGCAGCAAAAAAGAACGACAGGATAACTATGGCTACACCTTC CASSKKERQDNYGYTF
- TRBJ1-6 - TRBV28 TGTGCCACCGATGGGGGGGCGACGGGGAATTCACCCCTCCACTTT CATDGGATGNSPLHF
- TRBJ2-5 - TRBV2 TGTGCCAGCAGTGAAGAGGAACAGGGTGCGGTAGAGACCCAGTACTTC CASSEEEQGAVETQYF
- TRBJ1-1 - TRBV2 TGTGCCAGCAGTCAGGCGGCGGCCACTGAAGCTTTCTTT CASSQAAATEAFF
- TRBJ2-7 - TRBV30 TGTGCCTGGAGGAGCTCCTACGAGCAGTACTTC CAWRSSYEQYF
- TRBJ2-1 TRBD1 TRBV4-3 TGCGCCAGCAGCCAAGATTCCAGGGGGCACTACAATGAGCAGTTCTTC CASSQDSRGHYNEQFF
- TRBJ1-5 - TRBV6-5 TGTGCCAGCAGCCGACAGAGCAATCAGCCCCAGCATTTT CASSRQSNQPQHF
- TRBJ2-5 - TRBV19 TGTGCCAGTGCCTCGGGATCAGAGACCCAGTACTTC CASASGSETQYF
- TRBJ2-3 - TRBV12-3/TRBV12-4 TGTGCCAGCAGTTTCGGATCCGTGATGACGCAGTATTTT CASSFGSVMTQYF
- TRBJ2-1 - TRBV10-1 TGCGCCAGCAGTCACCGTGTGGGGGATGAGCAGTTCTTC CASSHRVGDEQFF
- TRBJ1-2 - TRBV2 TGTGCCAGCACGGTCGCTAACTATGGCTACACCTTC CASTVANYGYTF
- TRBJ1-1 - TRBV12-3/TRBV12-4 TGTGCCAGCAGCCGGAGGTCTGAAGCTTTCTTT CASSRRSEAFF
- TRBJ1-6 - TRBV4-2 TGTGCCAGCAGCCACCAGGGCGTAGAATCACCCCTCCACTTT CASSHQGVESPLHF
- TRBJ1-5 TRBD1 TRBV19 TGTGCCAGTAGGGGGACAGGCCATAGCAATCAGCCCCAGCATTTT CASRGTGHSNQPQHF
- TRBJ2-1 TRBD2 TRBV4-3 TGCGCCAGCAGCCAAGATAATTGGGCGGGAGCCAGTGAGCAGTTCTTC CASSQDNWAGASEQFF